These 16 T cell receptor beta chains came from one sample sequenced in a study of cytomegalovirus exposure and HLA in healthy donors. The PCR was carried out with 60 Vbeta primers and 13 Jbeta primers. TCRdb's table, derived via immunoSEQ multiplex PCR, lists solely in-frame clones and lacks some. The sample holds about 120,000 clones, roughly 65% seen once. Source material: PBMCs. These receptors came from a man in his forties in good health and CMV-seropositive.

This clone was detected a few times. J is TRBJ2-1 and V is TRBV5-1; D may be TRBD1 (5 bases). The V gene lost 7 bases and the J gene lost 4 bases, with 15 bases spanning the gap. The CDR3 consists of 14 residues. Germline lookup yields CDR1 SGHRS and CDR2 YFSETQ. The CDR3 DNA reads TGCGCCAGCGGGATAGGGGCTAGGTACAATGAGCAGTTCTTC. Encoded protein: CASGIGARYNEQFF.

The CDR3 DNA reads as TGTGCCAGCGTGGGGGGGACGAACACCGGGGAGCTGTTTTTT. It yields the protein CASVGGTNTGELFF. The J gene is TRBJ2-2, the V gene TRBV6-5, with 7 bases matching TRBD2. The CDR3 is 14 residues long. Germline loops: CDR1 MNHEY, CDR2 SVGAGI. J was trimmed by 0 bases and V by 8 bases; bases with no gene match: 3.

This chain uses TRBV9 with TRBJ1-1; D remains unclear. With 3 bases removed from V and 2 bases from J, the gap between germline ends came to 11 bases. CDR1 is SGDLS, CDR2 YYNGEE, per germline. The CDR3 runs to 14 residues. CDR3 bases: TGTGCCAGCAGCGGATGGACTGAAAACACTGAAGCTTTCTTT. Protein sequence: CASSGWTENTEAFF.

V is TRBV4-3 and J is TRBJ2-7; 8 bases fit TRBD2. The CDR3 contains 17 residues. Germline assignment: CDR1 LGHNA and CDR2 YSLEER. Germline trimming cut 0 bases from V and 4 bases from J; bases unmatched to any gene: 11. The CDR3 loop reads CASSQEIVSGSSYEQYF. The CDR3, as DNA: TGCGCCAGCAGCCAAGAGATCGTGAGCGGGAGTTCGTACGAGCAGTACTTC.

This rearrangement joins TRBV5-1 to TRBJ2-7; 8 bases line up with TRBD1. This CDR3 has 16 residues. V dropped 1 base and J dropped 2; count of bases not matched to a gene: 8. The germline CDR1 and CDR2 sequences are SGHRS and YFSETQ. CDR3: CASSLKTGDVTYEQYF. DNA of the CDR3: TGCGCCAGCAGCTTGAAGACAGGGGACGTCACCTACGAGCAGTACTTC.

The V gene is TRBV4-1, the J gene TRBJ1-5; a possible D gene is TRBD1 (5 bases). This CDR3 has 17 amino acids. V lost 0 bases to trimming and J lost 2 bases, with 14 bases between them. Per the germline V gene, CDR1 is MGHRA and CDR2 is YSYEKL. The CDR3 DNA reads TGCGCCAGCAGCCAAGATTCGAGGGGCGGGGGCAATCAGCCCCAGCATTTT. This encodes CASSQDSRGGGNQPQHF.

This chain joins TRBV6-5 and TRBJ2-5, with 7 bases that match TRBD2. Per germline, CDR1 MNHEY and CDR2 SVGAGI. The V and J ends lost 4 bases and 5 bases, in that order; junction bases with no gene match: 7. CDR3 length: 14 amino acids. This CDR3 is CASSSKRGGETQYF. CDR3 sequence (DNA): TGTGCCAGCAGTTCCAAGCGGGGCGGGGAGACCCAGTACTTC.

This clone was counted a few times. The genes are TRBV18 and TRBJ2-7; TRBD1 matches 9 bases. The V gene's germline CDR1 is KGHSH and CDR2 LQKENI. Germline trimming cut 5 bases from V and 1 base from J; bases unmatched to any gene: 6. The CDR3 runs 15 residues. The CDR3 here is CASSTTGTGSYEQYF. DNA of the CDR3: TGTGCCAGCTCAACGACCGGGACAGGGTCCTACGAGCAGTACTTC.

This clone was found a few times. The chain carries TRBV6-1 and TRBJ1-4; tentative D call: TRBD1 (6 bases). Germline CDR1 reads MNHNS; CDR2 reads SASEGT. This CDR3 comprises 14 residues. The V end was cut by 6 bases, the J end by 8 bases, with 16 bases between. This CDR3 is CASSPQGIGEKLFF. The CDR3 DNA is TGTGCCAGCAGCCCACAGGGAATCGGGGAAAAACTGTTTTTT.

The sample holds one count of this clone. The V call is TRBV28, the J call TRBJ1-5; no definite D call. CDR1 MDHEN and CDR2 SYDVKM come from the germline V gene. This CDR3 region has 14 residues. The ends were cut back, 3 bases at V and 5 bases at J, with 11 bases in the middle. CDR3 sequence (DNA): TGTGCCAGCAGTTTCAACCGGGGAGATCAGCCCCAGCATTTT. Its translation: CASSFNRGDQPQHF.

V is TRBV27 and J is TRBJ1-2, with 12 bases lining up with TRBD1. V was clipped by 5 bases and J by 9 bases; unmatched bases: 10. The CDR3 covers 15 residues. From germline, CDR1 is MNHEY and CDR2 SMNVEV (reference sequence). CDR3 bases: TGTGCCAGCAGTACCCGGGACAGGGGGCGCGGCAGCTACACCTTC. This translates into CASSTRDRGRGSYTF.

The chain carries TRBV18 and TRBJ1-2; possible D gene TRBD1, 6 bases. The CDR3 extends over 14 amino acids. Trimming removed 5 bases at V and 2 bases at J, with 12 bases between. Per germline, CDR1 KGHSH and CDR2 LQKENI. The CDR3 loop is CASSERQENYGYTF. DNA of the CDR3: TGTGCCAGCTCAGAAAGACAGGAAAACTATGGCTACACCTTC.

A single count supports this clone. This chain links TRBV5-1 with TRBJ1-1; TRBD1 is a possible D gene (6 bases). Germline CDR1 and CDR2: SGHRS and YFSETQ. Trimming removed 1 base at V and 0 bases at J, with 16 bases between. The CDR3 consists of 17 residues. CDR3 DNA sequence: TGCGCCAGCAGCTTGTGGGGGCAGGGAGATGTGAACACTGAAGCTTTCTTT. The encoded protein is CASSLWGQGDVNTEAFF. Based on the CDR3 plus reference TRBV5-1 and TRBJ1-1, the full variable domain is KAGVTQTPRYLIKTRGQQVTLSCSPISGHRSVSWYQQTPGQGLQFLFEYFSETQRNKGNFPGRFSGRQFSNSRSEMNVSTLELGDSALYLCASSLWGQGDVNTEAFFGQGTRLTVV.

The J gene is TRBJ1-2, the V gene TRBV5-4, with TRBD1 matching over 7 bases. The V gene's germline CDR1 is SGHNT and CDR2 YYREEE (reference sequence). The CDR3 covers 15 residues. Unmatched junction bases numbered 10, after V lost 4 bases and J lost 4 bases. CDR3 residues: CASSKSQGEVYGYTF. CDR3 in DNA: TGTGCCAGCAGCAAGTCCCAGGGGGAGGTCTATGGCTACACCTTC.

This clone was counted once. This chain joins TRBV25-1 and TRBJ1-2; 11 positions match TRBD1. The J segment lost 2 bases and the V segment lost 3 bases, leaving 5 bases of the junction unmatched. The length of the CDR3 is 16 residues. Looked up from germline, CDR1 is MGHDK and CDR2 is SYGVNS. The CDR3 loop is CASSDPGTGGNYGYTF. CDR3 DNA sequence: TGTGCCAGCAGTGATCCTGGGACAGGGGGAAACTATGGCTACACCTTC.

This chain uses TRBV5-1 with TRBJ2-5, with 9 bases that match TRBD2. Per the germline V gene, CDR1 is SGHRS and CDR2 is YFSETQ. The V segment lost 5 bases and the J segment 3 bases; nucleotides outside the gene matches: 8. This CDR3 region has 15 residues. CDR3 bases: TGCGCCAGCAGAGATAGCGGGAGTGTGGAAGAGACCCAGTACTTC. Protein sequence: CASRDSGSVEETQYF.